This record covers a single T cell receptor beta chain. The antigen remains undetermined. The data were taken from a study of OX40 agonist ivuxolimab in advanced cancers. As for the study in general: Averaging about 60 years in age, with a range of roughly 20 to 90, the cohort was approximately 83% male. Eligibility rules accepted prior anti-PD-1, anti-PD-L1 or anti-CTLA-4 therapy, and over 30% had some. General study results and limits: Some nonresponders additionally presented with little normalized T-cell clonal expansion. No determination was made of the antigen specificity of the expanded peripheral T cells.

Profiling relied on immunoSEQ multiplex PCR, and the TCRdb table lists in-frame clones only, not all of them. Among about 14,000 clones, 82% were seen once, and the ten largest hold 35% to 50%. The CDR3 covers 15 residues. V was cut by 0 bases and J by 5 bases, with 13 bases left in between. Germline values: CDR1 SEHNR, CDR2 FQNEAQ (reference sequence). The chain employs TRBV7-9 and TRBJ1-2, with D unresolved. The sample in question was CD4+ or CD8+ T cells sorted from blood, obtained in a trial of the OX40 agonist ivuxolimab. The source is an adult with an advanced solid tumor such as melanoma, head and neck, liver or kidney cancer. Here the CDR3 reads CASSLALEGLYGYTF. In nucleotides, the CDR3 is TGTGCCAGCAGCTTAGCGCTCGAGGGATTATATGGCTACACCTTC.